The 25 T cell receptor beta chains in this list originate from one sample, sequenced in a study of beta chain features in type 1 diabetes. Isolated RNA was reverse transcribed in full, so expressed TCRB transcripts were sequenced. Data came from immunoSEQ multiplex PCR; TCRdb stores just in-frame clones and leaves some out. The table lists hundreds of thousands of clones, 15% of them singletons. The material sequenced was naive CD4+ T cells from blood. These TCRs come from a man younger than 35 in good health.

A few counts support this clone. The chain joins TRBV11-2 to TRBJ1-1; the D is unclear. V was pared by 2 bases and J by 1 base, with 11 bases between. Germline V CDR1 and CDR2: SGHAT, FQNNGV. The CDR3 is 15 amino acids. CDR3 loop: CASSLNPDGNTEAFF. CDR3 nucleotide sequence: TGTGCCAGCAGCTTAAATCCGGACGGGAACACTGAAGCTTTCTTT. The full variable domain, rest sourced from reference TRBV11-2 and TRBJ1-1, is EAGVAQSPRYKIIEKRQSVAFWCNPISGHATLYWYQQILGQGPKLLIQFQNNGVVDDSQLPKDRFSAERLKGVDSTLKIQPAKLEDSAVYLCASSLNPDGNTEAFFGQGTRLTVV.

The V gene is TRBV6-5, the J gene TRBJ2-2; D is unresolved. This CDR3 contains 15 residues. Germline assignment: CDR1 MNHEY and CDR2 SVGAGI. V was trimmed by 6 bases and J by 0 bases, leaving 11 bases between them. The CDR3 nucleotides read TGTGCCAGCAGACTGACGACCACGAACACCGGGGAGCTGTTTTTT. It is translated as CASRLTTTNTGELFF.

In this sample, this clone turned up a few times. The chain combines TRBV9 with TRBJ1-5; weak D call: TRBD1 (6 bases). V gave up 3 bases and J gave up 0 bases, with 10 bases separating them. The germline gives CDR1 SGDLS, CDR2 YYNGEE. The CDR3 has 15 residues. CDR3 DNA: TGTGCCAGCAGCGCCGGGACATCTAGCAATCAGCCCCAGCATTTT. Translated: CASSAGTSSNQPQHF.

This rearrangement joins TRBV27 to TRBJ1-2, with D unclear. The germline gives CDR1 MNHEY, CDR2 SMNVEV (reference sequence). The CDR3 totals 11 residues. Trimming shortened V by 9 bases and J by 4 bases, and 9 bases separated the two germline ends. CDR3 sequence (DNA): TGTGCCAGACGGAGAAGCTATGGCTACACCTTC. It codes for CARRRSYGYTF.

This clone came up a few times. V is TRBV5-4 and J is TRBJ2-5; D is uncertain. The CDR3 is 13 amino acids. Looked up from germline, CDR1 is SGHNT and CDR2 is YYREEE (reference sequence). Trimming took 0 bases from V and 7 from J, leaving 10 bases between them. CDR3 nucleotides: TGTGCCAGCAGCTTGGGGGCCTGGGGGACCCAGTACTTC. This translates into CASSLGAWGTQYF. The full variable domain, completed using reference TRBV5-4 and TRBJ2-5, is ETGVTQSPTHLIKTRGQQVTLRCSSQSGHNTVSWYQQALGQGPQFIFQYYREEENGRGNFPPRFSGLQFPNYSSELNVNALELDDSALYLCASSLGAWGTQYFGPGTRLLVL.

This clone was detected a few times. The V call is TRBV28, the J call TRBJ1-5, with D unresolved. The V and J ends lost 2 bases and 11 bases respectively, with 13 bases between them. Germline CDR1 and CDR2: MDHEN and SYDVKM. This CDR3 region has 13 residues. In DNA form, the CDR3 reads TGTGCCAGCAGTTTAAATGGTCCTGAGGCCCAGCATTTT. It specifies CASSLNGPEAQHF.

This clone has more than one count but fewer than ten. The V call is TRBV5-6, the J call TRBJ1-1, with TRBD1 as a possible D gene (5 bases). Trimming took off 2 bases at V and 9 bases at J, with 14 bases between the two ends. CDR1 and CDR2 from the germline V gene are SGHDT and YYEEEE. The CDR3 is made up of 13 amino acids. The CDR3 nucleotides read TGTGCCAGCAGCTTCTACAGGTTGGTCAAAGCTTTCTTT. Translation gives CASSFYRLVKAFF.

The chain carries TRBV11-2 and TRBJ2-1; a possible D gene is TRBD1 (6 bases). Germline V gene sequence: CDR1 SGHAT, CDR2 FQNNGV. The V and J ends lost 4 bases and 0 bases respectively, with 10 bases between them. CDR3 length equals 15 residues. The CDR3 loop is CASSSQGSSYNEQFF. The CDR3 DNA sequence: TGTGCCAGCAGCTCCCAGGGGAGCTCCTACAATGAGCAGTTCTTC.

V usage is TRBV19 and J usage is TRBJ1-5; D possibly corresponds to TRBD1 (6 bases). V shed 1 base and J shed 5 bases, with 12 bases lying between them. Germline V gene lookup returns CDR1 LNHDA and CDR2 SQIVND (reference sequence). The CDR3 totals 15 residues. CDR3 nucleotide sequence: TGTGCCAGTAGTATAGGGGGGCTAAGGGATCAGCCCCAGCATTTT. It translates to CASSIGGLRDQPQHF.

This clone was detected only a few times. The chain recombines TRBV7-3 with TRBJ2-2; 9 bases align to TRBD2. J gave up 3 bases and V 2 bases, and 4 bases lay outside the gene matches. There are 16 residues in the CDR3. Per germline, CDR1 SGHTA and CDR2 FQGTGA. The CDR3 region is CASSLLAGSHTGELFF. The DNA of the CDR3 is TGTGCCAGCAGCTTACTAGCGGGGAGTCACACCGGGGAGCTGTTTTTT.

The rearrangement uses TRBV18 and TRBJ2-3; 8 bases are shared with TRBD1. Losses at the gene ends were 2 bases for V and 4 bases for J; bases not matched to a gene: 8. In germline, CDR1 is KGHSH, CDR2 LQKENI. CDR3 length: 16 amino acids. CDR3 in DNA: TGTGCCAGCTCACCATCCCACGGACAGGGCGCAGATACGCAGTATTTT. Translated: CASSPSHGQGADTQYF.

Only a few counts were recorded for this clone. One junction end disagrees with the germline gene, perhaps due to a read error. The CDR3 DNA is TGCGCCAGCAACCAAGGTTTAACTAGCGGGAGGTTGGGAGATACGCAGTATTTT. It translates to CASNQGLTSGRLGDTQYF. V gene TRBV4-1 combines with J gene TRBJ2-3, with 12 bases matching TRBD2. Per germline, CDR1 MGHRA and CDR2 YSYEKL. The CDR3 totals 18 residues.

This clone appeared a few times. The chain combines TRBV18 with TRBJ1-2, with a possible D match to TRBD1 (5 bases). Germline V gene data show CDR1 as KGHSH and CDR2 as LQKENI. The CDR3 totals 14 residues. Trimming removed 3 bases at V and 0 bases at J, with 8 bases between. The CDR3 region has the DNA TGTGCCAGCTCACCGACAGAGTCTAACTATGGCTACACCTTC. It specifies CASSPTESNYGYTF.

The chain couples TRBV7-2 to TRBJ2-1; D is uncertain. The CDR3 is made up of 14 amino acids. Germline CDR1 reads SGHTA; CDR2 reads FQGNSA. V gave up 9 bases and J gave up 0 bases, with 12 bases separating them. Here the CDR3 DNA reads TGTGCCAGTAAGGTACTTCGCTCCTACAATGAGCAGTTCTTC. It translates to CASKVLRSYNEQFF.

This clone was counted only a few times. V and J are TRBV7-3 and TRBJ1-2; TRBD1 matches 7 bases. The length of the CDR3 is 14 residues. With 5 bases clipped from V and 6 bases from J, the junction kept 9 bases outside the gene matches. CDR1 is SGHTA, CDR2 FQGTGA, per germline. CDR3 residues: CASSPGDRDHGYTF. CDR3 nucleotide sequence: TGTGCCAGCAGCCCCGGCGACAGGGACCATGGCTACACCTTC.

In this sample, this clone turned up a few times. The rearrangement links TRBV18 to TRBJ2-7; D call uncertain. V gave up 3 bases and J gave up 3 bases, with 12 bases separating them. Germline V gives CDR1 KGHSH, CDR2 LQKENI. The CDR3 runs 14 residues. The CDR3 DNA is TGTGCCAGCTCACCGGGGTCCGAGAGCTACGAGCAGTACTTC. Translating gives CASSPGSESYEQYF.

The V and J genes are TRBV19 and TRBJ1-6; D gene unclear. Looked up from germline, CDR1 is LNHDA and CDR2 is SQIVND (reference sequence). V dropped 5 bases and J dropped 7 bases, with 15 bases sitting between them. This CDR3 is 15 amino acids long. CDR3 in DNA: TGTGCCAGTAGTGCGTCGTGGCGGCCCAATTCACCCCTCCACTTT. Translated: CASSASWRPNSPLHF.

V is TRBV7-3 and J is TRBJ2-1, with 11 bases lining up with TRBD2. This CDR3 spans 15 amino acids. After removal of 5 bases from V and 4 bases from J, the junction contained 4 bases not matched to a gene. Germline V CDR1 and CDR2: SGHTA, FQGTGA. CDR3 sequence reads: CASSPRLAGYNEQFF. CDR3 in DNA: TGTGCCAGCAGCCCCAGACTAGCGGGGTACAATGAGCAGTTCTTC.

This clone was seen a handful of times. V is TRBV29-1 and J is TRBJ1-2, with 9 nucleotides matching TRBD1. This CDR3 is built from 14 residues. V lost 6 bases to trimming and J lost 6 bases; unmatched junction nucleotides: 11. Germline assignment: CDR1 SQVTM and CDR2 ANQGSEA. CDR3 sequence: CSVLTGTGFDGYTF. The CDR3 DNA reads as TGCAGCGTCCTGACCGGGACAGGGTTCGATGGCTACACCTTC.

This chain uses TRBV28 with TRBJ2-7, with a possible D match to TRBD1 (5 bases). Germline CDR1 reads MDHEN; CDR2 reads SYDVKM. Trimming took off 5 bases at V and 5 bases at J, with 16 bases between the two ends. The CDR3 totals 14 residues. CDR3 coding DNA: TGTGCCAGCAGTCCGCCCAGGGTCCCTAACGAGCAGTACTTC. Protein product: CASSPPRVPNEQYF.

This chain uses TRBV9 with TRBJ2-7; D is undetermined. The CDR3 consists of 15 residues. Germline V gene lookup returns CDR1 SGDLS and CDR2 YYNGEE. Trimming pared 0 bases from V and 3 bases from J, leaving 13 bases between. CDR3 loop: CASSVGPTSDYEQYF. For the CDR3, the DNA is TGTGCCAGCAGCGTAGGGCCGACAAGTGACTACGAGCAGTACTTC.

This chain joins TRBV2 and TRBJ1-2; D unclear. V was clipped by 3 bases and J by 4 bases, with 6 bases between them. The CDR3 has 12 amino acids. Germline-derived CDR1 and CDR2 are SNHLY and FYNNEI. CDR3 in amino acids: CASSDNSYGYTF. The CDR3 region has the DNA TGTGCCAGCAGTGATAATAGCTATGGCTACACCTTC.

V and J are TRBV15 and TRBJ2-4, with a tentative D call TRBD2 (5 bases). Germline V gives CDR1 LNHNV, CDR2 YYDKDF (reference sequence). Trimming took 5 bases from V and 9 from J, leaving 23 bases between them. This CDR3 region has 16 residues. The CDR3 DNA reads TGTGCCACCAGCGACGGACTTAAGGCGCCACGGGCCATTCAGTACTTC. Protein: CATSDGLKAPRAIQYF.

This clone was counted only a few times. The chain is built from TRBV4-1 and TRBJ1-2; no clear D. Germline V gene sequence: CDR1 MGHRA, CDR2 YSYEKL. CDR3 length equals 14 residues. V was cut by 0 bases and J by 6 bases, with 11 bases left in between. The CDR3 region is CASSQDRFRHGYTF. The CDR3 DNA sequence: TGCGCCAGCAGCCAAGACAGGTTCCGACATGGCTACACCTTC.

Regarding this clone: The conserved phenylalanine or tryptophan is not found at the CDR3 terminus, so this likely reflects a read error. This chain joins TRBV20-1 and TRBJ1-2; TRBD1 might be the D (5 bases). Germline-derived CDR1 and CDR2 are DFQATT and SNEGSKA (reference sequence). Trimming stripped 5 bases from V and 8 bases from J, with 9 bases between. The CDR3 is made up of 10 amino acids. The CDR3 DNA follows: TGCAGTGCTGTCGGGGGAGGCTACACCCTC. Amino acid sequence: CSAVGGGYTL.